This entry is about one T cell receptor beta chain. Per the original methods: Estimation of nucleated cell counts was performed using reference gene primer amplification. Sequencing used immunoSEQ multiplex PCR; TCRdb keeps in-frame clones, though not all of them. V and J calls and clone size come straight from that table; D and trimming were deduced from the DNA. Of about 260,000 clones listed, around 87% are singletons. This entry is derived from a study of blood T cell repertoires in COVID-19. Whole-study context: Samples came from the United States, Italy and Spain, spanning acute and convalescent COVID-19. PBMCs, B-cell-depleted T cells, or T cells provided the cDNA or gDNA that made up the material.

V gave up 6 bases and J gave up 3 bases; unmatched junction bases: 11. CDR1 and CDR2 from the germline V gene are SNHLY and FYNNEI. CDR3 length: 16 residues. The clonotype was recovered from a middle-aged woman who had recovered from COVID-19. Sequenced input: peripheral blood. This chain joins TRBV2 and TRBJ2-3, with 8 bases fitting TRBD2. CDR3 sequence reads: CASRGGLARGTDTQYF. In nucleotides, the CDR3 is TGTGCCAGCAGGGGCGGACTAGCCCGAGGTACAGATACGCAGTATTTT.